This T cell receptor (beta chain) was captured in a study of T cell clonotyping in hematopoietic cell transplantation. Assay: immunoSEQ multiplex PCR; the TCRdb copy retains only in-frame clones and omits some. Here the sample spans approximately 46,000 clones, under 90% being singletons. The germline CDR1 and CDR2 sequences are MNHEY and SVGAGI. Trimming left V 4 bases short and J 2 bases short, with 13 bases between. CDR3 length equals 15 residues. Time point noted: recipient sample about 28 days before transplant, after cytoreduction. This clone was detected a few times. The receptor comes from a man in his 60s with biphenotypic leukemia. Some clones in this sample may be carry-over from other donors' samples. The rearrangement links TRBV6-5 to TRBJ2-3; TRBD2 might be the D (6 bases). The sequenced sample was peripheral blood mononuclear cells, obtained before stem cell transplant. The CDR3 spells CASSSIRDFTDTQYF. The DNA of the CDR3 is TGTGCCAGCAGTTCCATTCGGGACTTCACAGATACGCAGTATTTT.